A single sample gave rise to the 11 T cell receptor beta chains below, sequenced in a study of tumor and adjacent non-tumor tissue in lung cancer. The template was RNA from unsorted bulk tissue. A modified ARM-PCR protocol with three rounds of nested PCR amplified TCRbeta. Via MiXCR, TCRdb re-called the multiplex PCR reads, giving one row per CDR3 protein. The data contain tens of thousands of distinct CDR3 sequences, approximately 79% of them seen just once; the ten biggest clones take up roughly 15%. What was sequenced was lung tumor tissue. Receptor source: a woman between 50 and 59 years old with non-small cell lung cancer.

This clonotype has only a few counts. The chain is built from TRBV20-1 and TRBJ2-7; 7 bases agree with TRBD1. CDR3 length: 16 residues. The ends lost 3 bases at V and 2 bases at J; junction bases unmatched: 13. The V gene's germline CDR1 is DFQATT and CDR2 SNEGSKA (reference sequence). For the CDR3, the DNA is TGCAGTGCTAGTGGGGACAGAGGGCTTCCGGCCTACGAGCAGTACTTC. It codes for CSASGDRGLPAYEQYF.

As concerns this clonotype: A much larger clone differs by one base, so this may be a read error. The rearrangement joins TRBV7-2 to TRBJ2-3; 7 bases match TRBD1. V was pared by 5 bases and J by 2 bases, with 13 bases of the junction left unmatched. The CDR3 is made up of 17 amino acids. Germline loops: CDR1 SGHTA, CDR2 FQGNSA. CDR3 bases: TGTGCCAGCAGCCAGGGGGTCACAGGGGCCCCCACAGATACGCAGTATTTT. It specifies CASSQGVTGAPTDTQYF. Based on the CDR3 plus reference TRBV7-2 and TRBJ2-3, the full variable domain is GAGVSQSPSNKVTEKGKDVELRCDPISGHTALYWYRQSLGQGLEFLIYFQGNSAPDKSGLPSDRFSAERTGGSVSTLTIQRTQQEDSAVYLCASSQGVTGAPTDTQYFGPGTRLTVL.

Points on this clonotype: A junction end diverges from the germline sequence, so it may reflect a read error. The rearrangement joins TRBV20-1 to TRBJ1-4; D possibly corresponds to TRBD1 (6 bases). This CDR3 spans 13 amino acids. Germline CDR1 and CDR2: DFQATT and SNEGSKA (reference sequence). The CDR3 loop is CSVRQAAHEKLFF. DNA of the CDR3: TGCAGTGTTAGACAGGCGGCACATGAAAAACTGTTTTTT.

About this clonotype: Germline and junction disagree at one end, which may indicate a read error. This chain connects TRBV6-6 to TRBJ2-3; D perhaps matches TRBD1 (6 bases). The CDR3 totals 13 residues. Per germline, CDR1 MNHNY and CDR2 SVGAGI (reference sequence). The CDR3 DNA follows: TGTGCTAGCAGTTTCCAGGGGACAGATACGCAGTATTTT. Protein sequence: CASSFQGTDTQYF.

As regards this clonotype: Since no conserved phenylalanine or tryptophan closes the CDR3, a read error is the likely cause. The genes are TRBV10-3 and TRBJ2-1, with 9 bases lining up with TRBD2. Germline CDR1 ENHRY, CDR2 SYGVKD. The length of the CDR3 is 15 residues. The CDR3 loop reads CAFSEPSGKRNEQFL. CDR3 coding DNA: TGTGCCTTCAGTGAACCTAGCGGGAAGCGGAATGAGCAGTTCTTG.

This clonotype has a single count. The junction departs from the called germline gene at one end, perhaps through a read error. The chain recombines TRBV6-1 with TRBJ2-3, with D unclear. The CDR3 is made up of 15 amino acids. From germline, CDR1 is MNHNS and CDR2 SASEGT. The CDR3 nucleotides are TGTGCCAGCGTCGGTGGGGTGATGTCCACAGTTACGCAGTATTTT. Translating it yields CASVGGVMSTVTQYF.

As to this clonotype: One end of the junction varies from germline; a read error may be responsible. The chain uses TRBV30 and TRBJ2-7; tentatively, D is TRBD1 (6 bases). The V gene's germline CDR1 is GTSNPN and CDR2 SVGIG (reference sequence). This CDR3 has 13 amino acids. CDR3 bases: TGTACCTGGAACCCTGGGGGCCCCTACGGGCAATACTTC. Translating gives CTWNPGGPYGQYF.

Details on this clonotype: At one end, the junction sequence differs from germline, possibly due to a read error. J is TRBJ1-5 and V is TRBV4-2, with TRBD1 as a possible D gene (5 bases). In germline, CDR1 is LGHNA, CDR2 YNFKEQ. CDR3 size: 17 residues. The CDR3 sequence is CASSLFGARETYQPQHF. Written as DNA, the CDR3 is TGTGCCAGCAGCCTCTTTGGGGCCAGAGAGACATATCAGCCCCAGCACTTT.

Comments on this clonotype: Lacking the conserved final phenylalanine or tryptophan, this CDR3 likely reflects a read error. The chain links TRBV4-1 to TRBJ1-1, with no clear D. Germline CDR1 is MGHRA and CDR2 is YSYEKL. This CDR3 region has 16 residues. The DNA of the CDR3 is TGCGCCAGTAGCCAAGATCGTTACTGGGCGAACACTGAAGCTTTCATT. Amino acids: CASSQDRYWANTEAFI.

In regard to this clonotype: The conserved final phenylalanine or tryptophan is absent from the CDR3, which likely points to a read error. The V gene is TRBV6-5, the J gene TRBJ2-1; a possible D gene is TRBD2 (5 bases). CDR1 is MNHEY and CDR2 is SVGAGI in the germline V gene. The CDR3 loop spans 15 amino acids. V dropped 10 bases and J dropped 0 bases, with 16 bases sitting between them. The CDR3 sequence is CANSLGRASYNEQFS. CDR3 coding DNA: TGTGCCAATAGCCTAGGGCGGGCCTCCTACAATGAGCAGTTCTCC.

The chain combines TRBV20-1 with TRBJ2-2; D is possibly TRBD2 (5 bases). V was trimmed by 1 base and J by 9 bases, leaving 15 bases between them. CDR1 and CDR2 (germline): DFQATT, SNEGSKA (reference sequence). This CDR3 spans 14 amino acids. The CDR3 region has the DNA TGCAGTGCTAGAGGGGTGGGAGTTCACTGGGAGCTGTTTTTT. Protein product: CSARGVGVHWELFF.